A selection of T cell receptor beta chains follows, all from one sample in a study of T cell responses to AZD1222 COVID-19 vaccine. The assay was immunoSEQ multiplex PCR, and TCRdb's table has in-frame clones only and misses some. The table lists 100,000 or so clones, 80% to 95% of them singletons. The sequencing here drew on peripheral blood, taken 28 days after the second AZD1222 dose. The receptors derive from an adult who received the AZD1222 COVID-19 vaccine. CDR3s include the opening cysteine and the closing phenylalanine or tryptophan. The D gene is left open where the match is weak. Clone sizes are given selectively: once, few, many, or a class where the clone is expanded.

d_call j_call v_call cdr3_length clone_size cdr3_nt cdr3_aa
TRBD1 TRBJ1-5 TRBV19 14 - TGTGCCACCGCCGGGACAGTGGGGGGTCAGCCCCAGCATTTT CATAGTVGGQPQHF
- TRBJ1-6 TRBV30 16 - TGTGCCTGGAACCCGTCTGGTCAGACCGGAGGTTCACCCCTCCACTTT CAWNPSGQTGGSPLHF
- TRBJ2-3 TRBV3-1/TRBV3-2 14 - TGTGCCGTCAGAGATGGGGCAATCACAGATACGCAGTATTTT CAVRDGAITDTQYF
- TRBJ2-6 TRBV4-1 17 - TGCGCCAGCAGCCCCCAGTCCCTTCTCTCTGGGGCCAACGTCCTGACTTTC CASSPQSLLSGANVLTF
- TRBJ2-2 TRBV5-1 15 once TGCGCCAGCAGCTTGGGTCAGGAGGGAACCGGGGAGCTGTTTTTT CASSLGQEGTGELFF
- TRBJ1-6 TRBV6-5 14 - TGTGCCAGCAGTTACTCGGCCCGAAATTCACCCCTCCACTTT CASSYSARNSPLHF
- TRBJ2-1 TRBV11-2 15 - TGTGCCAGCAGCTTAACAGGGTCCCCCTACAATGAGCAGTTCTTC CASSLTGSPYNEQFF
- TRBJ2-1 TRBV3-1/TRBV3-2 15 - TGTGCCAGCAGCCAAGTGCAGGAGCCCTACAATGAGCAGTTCTTC CASSQVQEPYNEQFF
- TRBJ1-1 TRBV6-2/TRBV6-3 11 few TGTGCCAGCAGTTACGCCTTGGGGGCTTTCTTT CASSYALGAFF
- TRBJ2-3 TRBV2 14 - TGTGCCAGCAGTGAAGGGTTATCTACAGATACGCAGTATTTT CASSEGLSTDTQYF
- TRBJ1-1 TRBV28 13 - TGTGCCAGCAGTTTCCGGGGTAACACTGAAGCTTTCTTT CASSFRGNTEAFF
- TRBJ2-5 TRBV3-1/TRBV3-2 13 - TGTGCCAGCAGCCAAGGAAAACAAGAGACCCAGTACTTC CASSQGKQETQYF
TRBD1 TRBJ1-2 TRBV6-5 15 few TGTGCCAGCAGTTACGGTGGGACAGGGGGGTATGGCTACACCTTC CASSYGGTGGYGYTF
TRBD1 TRBJ1-2 TRBV27 16 - TGTGCCAGCAGTTTATATGGGACAGGGGGCACCTATGGCTACACCTTC CASSLYGTGGTYGYTF